This passage covers 19 T cell receptor beta chains from one sample sequenced in a study of T cells in Graves' hyperthyroidism and ophthalmopathy. What was amplified from RNA transcripts were TCR beta CDR3 regions. HTBI primers were the set used in a first-round RT-PCR of the TCR CDR3. TCRdb ran MiXCR on the multiplex PCR reads and lists one entry per CDR3 protein. This table holds roughly 500,000 distinct CDR3 sequences, around 42% found once. Sequencing was done on a sample of peripheral blood or thyroid tissue (not recorded which). Receptors were obtained from an adult woman with Graves' disease, either hyperthyroidism or ophthalmopathy (not recorded which).

The chain carries TRBV19 and TRBJ1-6, with 9 bases aligning to TRBD1. CDR1 LNHDA and CDR2 SQIVND come from the germline V gene (reference sequence). V trimming: 6 bases; J trimming: 10 bases; junction bases outside the gene matches: 7. CDR3 length equals 14 residues. The chain's CDR3 is CASRPTGGGSPLHF. In nucleotides, the CDR3 is TGTGCCAGTAGACCGACAGGGGGAGGATCACCCCTCCACTTT.

The sample holds many counts of this clonotype. V and J are TRBV20-1 and TRBJ2-7; 7 bases line up with TRBD2. Germline V lookup: CDR1 DFQATT, CDR2 SNEGSKA (reference sequence). The CDR3 is made up of 14 amino acids. The ends lost 5 bases at V and 0 bases at J; junction bases unmatched: 7. The CDR3 nucleotides are TGCAGTGCTGGGGAGCGGGACCGCTCCTACGAGCAGTACTTC. This translates into CSAGERDRSYEQYF.

This clonotype was seen at least ten times. V and J are TRBV5-1 and TRBJ1-5, with no clear D. V lost 0 bases and J 9 bases, leaving 22 bases between the germline ends. Germline CDR1 is SGHRS and CDR2 is YFSETQ. This CDR3 is 17 amino acids long. The CDR3: CASSLGPARNGLGPQHF. In nucleotides, the CDR3 is TGCGCCAGCAGCTTGGGGCCTGCGAGGAATGGCCTAGGGCCCCAGCATTTT.

The table lists this clonotype with many counts. The chain links TRBV5-1 to TRBJ2-5; D gene uncertain. The germline V gene has CDR1 SGHRS and CDR2 YFSETQ. The CDR3 contains 14 residues. Between the trimmed V and J ends, which lost 0 bases and 4 bases, there was a span of 10 bases. The CDR3 nucleotides read TGCGCCAGCAGCTTGGAGGGTTGGGGAGAGACCCAGTACTTC. Amino acid sequence: CASSLEGWGETQYF.

The table lists this clonotype with many counts. The V call is TRBV15, the J call TRBJ2-6; D unresolved. The CDR3 is 16 amino acids. The V and J ends lost 3 bases and 0 bases respectively, with 9 bases between them. Germline values: CDR1 LNHNV, CDR2 YYDKDF (reference sequence). In DNA form, the CDR3 reads TGTGCCACCAGCAGCGGACGGACCTCTGGGGCCAACGTCCTGACTTTC. This gives the protein CATSSGRTSGANVLTF.

This chain joins TRBV20-1 and TRBJ1-1, with D perhaps TRBD1 (6 bases). Trimming left V 6 bases short and J 1 base short, with 18 bases between. The CDR3 has 15 residues. The V gene's germline CDR1 is DFQATT and CDR2 SNEGSKA (reference sequence). DNA of the CDR3: TGCAGTGCCTCGGCCCTAGGGGGAGAGAACACTGAAGCTTTCTTT. It encodes CSASALGGENTEAFF.

The chain has TRBV10-3 and TRBJ2-7, with TRBD2 matching over 7 bases. V shed 1 base, J shed 4 bases, and the junction held 4 bases outside the gene matches. The germline V gene has CDR1 ENHRY and CDR2 SYGVKD. This CDR3 spans 14 amino acids. CDR3 in amino acids: CAISEFERGYEQYF. In nucleotides, the CDR3 is TGTGCCATCAGTGAGTTCGAGCGGGGTTACGAGCAGTACTTC.

The chain joins TRBV2 to TRBJ2-7; D unclear. V was cut by 6 bases and J by 7 bases, with 10 bases left in between. The length of the CDR3 is 11 residues. Germline V lookup: CDR1 SNHLY, CDR2 FYNNEI. For the CDR3, the DNA is TGTGCCAGCAGCGCCCTCGAGGAGCAGTACTTC. This translates into CASSALEEQYF.

This rearrangement joins TRBV29-1 to TRBJ1-3; no reliable D call. This CDR3 has 14 residues. Germline CDR1 reads SQVTM; CDR2 reads ANQGSEA. V gave up 3 bases and J gave up 0 bases, with 9 bases separating them. The CDR3 coding sequence is TGCAGCGTTGACAGGAGGGACTCTGGAAACACCATATATTTT. Translated, it gives CSVDRRDSGNTIYF.

This clonotype was seen only once. V is TRBV29-1 and J is TRBJ2-7; D is perhaps TRBD1 (6 bases). The CDR3 spans 14 residues. From germline, CDR1 is SQVTM and CDR2 ANQGSEA. The V end was cut by 4 bases, the J end by 2 bases, with 15 bases between. Written as DNA, the CDR3 is TGCAGCGTTGTTTTGGGGGCCGTCCCCTACGAGCAGTACTTC. Translation: CSVVLGAVPYEQYF.

The J gene is TRBJ2-2, the V gene TRBV2, with TRBD1 matching over 7 bases. Germline CDR1 reads SNHLY; CDR2 reads FYNNEI. Unmatched junction bases numbered 12, after V lost 6 bases and J lost 5 bases. The CDR3 has 16 amino acids. In DNA form, the CDR3 reads TGTGCCAGCAGGTATGGGACAGTCATGGGTACCGGGGAGCTGTTTTTT. Amino acid sequence: CASRYGTVMGTGELFF.

The gene calls are TRBV11-2 and TRBJ1-1; D is undetermined. V shed 1 base and J shed 0 bases, with 9 bases lying between them. The CDR3 is made up of 15 amino acids. Germline V gives CDR1 SGHAT, CDR2 FQNNGV. CDR3 sequence (DNA): TGTGCCAGCAGCTTAGGATTCGGCATGAACACTGAAGCTTTCTTT. It encodes CASSLGFGMNTEAFF. Combining the CDR3 with reference TRBV11-2 and TRBJ1-1 gives the whole variable domain EAGVAQSPRYKIIEKRQSVAFWCNPISGHATLYWYQQILGQGPKLLIQFQNNGVVDDSQLPKDRFSAERLKGVDSTLKIQPAKLEDSAVYLCASSLGFGMNTEAFFGQGTRLTVV.

J is TRBJ2-2 and V is TRBV28, with D perhaps matching TRBD2 (6 bases). Per germline, CDR1 MDHEN and CDR2 SYDVKM. Deletions cut 10 bases from V and 4 bases from J, with 19 bases between. This CDR3 has 15 residues. CDR3 sequence reads: CATAAGGRSTGELFF. The CDR3 DNA is TGTGCCACGGCGGCAGGAGGGAGGAGCACCGGGGAGCTGTTTTTT.

This clonotype was counted many times. The V call is TRBV7-3, the J call TRBJ2-7, with D possibly matching TRBD1 (6 bases). CDR1 and CDR2 from the germline V gene are SGHTA and FQGTGA. The CDR3 covers 16 residues. V was clipped by 2 bases and J by 2 bases, with 16 bases between them. CDR3 amino acids: CASSLPGTQLTYEQYF. The CDR3 region has the DNA TGTGCCAGCAGCTTACCAGGGACACAATTAACCTACGAGCAGTACTTC.

The sample holds many counts of this clonotype. The V call is TRBV5-1, the J call TRBJ1-2; a weak D match, TRBD1 (5 bases). This CDR3 has 15 amino acids. Between the trimmed V and J ends, which lost 3 bases and 0 bases, there was a span of 12 bases. Germline CDR1 reads SGHRS; CDR2 reads YFSETQ. The CDR3 loop reads CASSSAGATNYGYTF. DNA for the CDR3: TGCGCCAGCAGCTCCGCCGGGGCCACTAACTATGGCTACACCTTC.

The rearrangement joins TRBV7-9 to TRBJ1-2, with 8 nucleotides matching TRBD1. V lost 4 bases to trimming and J lost 8 bases; unmatched junction nucleotides: 6. The CDR3 is 13 amino acids. The germline gives CDR1 SEHNR, CDR2 FQNEAQ (reference sequence). The CDR3 reads CASSSPTGVGYTF. The CDR3 coding sequence is TGTGCCAGCAGCTCGCCGACAGGGGTCGGCTACACCTTC.

The CDR3 DNA is TGCGCCAGCAGCAGGGGTAGGGCTGACACTGAAGCTTTCTTT. It yields the protein CASSRGRADTEAFF. The genes are TRBV5-1 and TRBJ1-1; maybe TRBD1 (5 bases). This CDR3 is built from 14 residues. V shed 4 bases and J shed 3 bases, with 13 bases lying between them. Germline-derived CDR1 and CDR2 are SGHRS and YFSETQ.

In DNA form, the CDR3 reads TGTGCCAGCAGCTTTAAGGGGGTTGGAGACATTCAGTACTTC. Translated, it gives CASSFKGVGDIQYF. The chain uses TRBV7-9 and TRBJ2-5; tentative D call: TRBD1 (6 bases). Gene TRBJ2-4 matches the end of the DNA better, so the J call may be wrong. Looked up from germline, CDR1 is SEHNR and CDR2 is FQNEAQ (reference sequence). This CDR3 is built from 14 residues.

This chain uses TRBV7-8 with TRBJ2-3, with 14 bases fitting TRBD2. Looked up from germline, CDR1 is SGHVS and CDR2 is FQNEAQ. The CDR3 extends over 18 amino acids. V shed 5 bases, J shed 5 bases, and the junction held 12 bases outside the gene matches. CDR3: CASSANLGGLAGVDTQYF. The CDR3 region has the DNA TGTGCCAGCAGCGCCAACCTAGGGGGACTAGCGGGAGTAGATACGCAGTATTTT.